The 30 T cell receptor beta chains below were found in one sample sequenced in a study of T cells in localized non-small cell lung cancer (dated by TCRdb to 2018 to 2021). Receptors were amplified or captured by the immunoSEQ multiplex PCR assay. TCRdb provides this immuneACCESS table in a form limited to in-frame rearrangements. Some clones are lacking; in checked studies, under half of them reflect an unresolved V gene, and why the rest are absent is not known. The sample has about 40,000 clones on record, 91% of them singletons. The ten biggest clones cover roughly a tenth of the sample. The material was PBMCs, obtained before any cancer treatment. These receptors all stem from a woman aged 35-75 years with stage II lung adenocarcinoma.

This clone was counted only a few times. V is TRBV6-5 and J is TRBJ1-6; TRBD1 agrees at 7 bases. CDR1 is MNHEY, CDR2 SVGAGI, per germline. The V segment lost 2 bases and the J segment 7 bases; nucleotides outside the gene matches: 5. The CDR3 runs to 15 residues. CDR3 DNA sequence: TGTGCCAGCAGTTACCCGAAGGGACAGAATTCACCCCTCCACTTT. It specifies CASSYPKGQNSPLHF.

This clone turned up a few times. The gene calls are TRBV7-3 and TRBJ2-7; 9 nucleotides agree with TRBD2. The CDR3 contains 15 residues. V gave up 2 bases and J gave up 2 bases; unmatched junction bases: 4. The germline CDR1 and CDR2 sequences are SGHTA and FQGTGA. CDR3 sequence: CASSLLAGTAYEQYF. The CDR3 coding sequence is TGTGCCAGCAGCTTACTAGCGGGGACCGCCTACGAGCAGTACTTC.

The chain is built from TRBV6-6 and TRBJ1-1; D remains ambiguous. CDR3 length equals 13 residues. CDR1 is MNHNY, CDR2 SVGAGI, per germline (reference sequence). Between the trimmed V and J ends, which lost 4 bases and 1 base, there was a span of 7 bases. The chain's CDR3 is CASSLTGNTEAFF. DNA for the CDR3: TGTGCCAGCAGTTTGACTGGGAACACTGAAGCTTTCTTT.

This rearrangement joins TRBV7-9 to TRBJ2-1; 15 nucleotides agree with TRBD2. After removal of 0 bases from V and 13 bases from J, the junction contained 7 bases not matched to a gene. This CDR3 region has 16 residues. Germline loops: CDR1 SEHNR, CDR2 FQNEAQ (reference sequence). The CDR3 loop is CASSLAWTSGGAGQFF. DNA of the CDR3: TGTGCCAGCAGCTTAGCTTGGACTAGCGGGGGGGCCGGTCAGTTCTTC.

J is TRBJ2-7 and V is TRBV28, with TRBD2 identical over 8 bases. The V segment lost 1 base and the J segment 2 bases; nucleotides outside the gene matches: 13. The CDR3 totals 18 residues. CDR1 is MDHEN and CDR2 is SYDVKM in the germline V gene. This CDR3 reads CASSLSLSGGTRAYEQYF. CDR3 in DNA: TGTGCCAGCAGTTTATCGTTATCGGGGGGGACTAGAGCCTACGAGCAGTACTTC.

This chain links TRBV27 with TRBJ2-5; no firm D call. This CDR3 comprises 14 residues. V was clipped by 10 bases and J by 5 bases, with 20 bases between them. Per germline, CDR1 MNHEY and CDR2 SMNVEV (reference sequence). CDR3 protein: CATQKGLGWETQYF. The CDR3 DNA is TGTGCCACCCAAAAAGGGCTAGGGTGGGAGACCCAGTACTTC.

The V call is TRBV11-2, the J call TRBJ2-7, with D tentatively TRBD2 (6 bases). CDR1 SGHAT and CDR2 FQNNGV come from the germline V gene. V was shortened by 0 bases and J by 3 bases, with 21 bases between the two germline ends. This CDR3 is 18 amino acids long. DNA for the CDR3: TGTGCCAGCAGCTTAGATCCTCGGGACTTGGGAACGATCTACGAGCAGTACTTC. As protein: CASSLDPRDLGTIYEQYF.

CDR3 DNA sequence: TGTGCCAGCAGCTTAAGGGGGGACACTTCTAACTATGGCTACACCTTC. Encoded protein: CASSLRGDTSNYGYTF. The genes are TRBV11-2 and TRBJ1-2, with D possibly TRBD1 on 6 matching bases. Trimming took 2 bases from V and 0 from J, leaving 13 bases between them. Germline CDR1 is SGHAT and CDR2 is FQNNGV. CDR3 length: 16 amino acids.

The CDR3 sequence is CASSSDSVGSVQPQHF. DNA of the CDR3: TGTGCCAGCAGCTCTGACTCCGTTGGGTCTGTCCAGCCCCAGCATTTT. The genes are TRBV28 and TRBJ1-5, with D uncertain. Trimming removed 6 bases from V and 7 bases from J, with 22 bases in between. Germline values: CDR1 MDHEN, CDR2 SYDVKM. The CDR3 covers 16 residues.

The chain is built from TRBV15 and TRBJ1-1; possible D gene TRBD1, 6 bases. CDR3 length: 14 amino acids. Germline V lookup: CDR1 LNHNV, CDR2 YYDKDF (reference sequence). Trimming took off 6 bases at V and 4 bases at J, with 15 bases between the two ends. CDR3 region: CATRLGPTGTEAFF. CDR3 sequence (DNA): TGTGCCACCAGGCTCGGTCCGACAGGCACTGAAGCTTTCTTT. The full variable domain, its missing parts supplied by reference TRBV15 and TRBJ1-1, is DAMVIQNPRYQVTQFGKPVTLSCSQTLNHNVMYWYQQKSSQAPKLLFHYYDKDFNNEADTPDNFQSRRPNTSFCFLDIRSPGLGDTAMYLCATRLGPTGTEAFFGQGTRLTVV.

The chain links TRBV7-8 to TRBJ2-5; no clear D gene. Per the germline V gene, CDR1 is SGHVS and CDR2 is FQNEAQ. This CDR3 region has 11 residues. Trimming pared 1 base from V and 7 bases from J, leaving 4 bases between. The DNA of the CDR3 is TGTGCCAGCAGCTTAGAGGCGACCCAGTACTTC. Encoded protein: CASSLEATQYF. The entire variable domain, with the rest obtained from reference TRBV7-8 and TRBJ2-5, is as follows: GAGVSQSPRYKVAKRGQDVALRCDPISGHVSLFWYQQALGQGPEFLTYFQNEAQLDKSGLPSDRFFAERPEGSVSTLKIQRTQQEDSAVYLCASSLEATQYFGPGTRLLVL.

The chain employs TRBV6-5 and TRBJ1-5; the D gene is possibly TRBD1 (5 bases). This CDR3 is built from 15 residues. Germline V gene data show CDR1 as MNHEY and CDR2 as SVGAGI. V gave up 7 bases and J gave up 0 bases, with 13 bases separating them. The chain's CDR3 is CASTHDRYSNQPQHF. The DNA of the CDR3 is TGTGCCAGCACCCACGACAGATATAGCAATCAGCCCCAGCATTTT.

This chain links TRBV4-2 with TRBJ2-7, with a weak D call TRBD2 (6 bases). V lost 2 bases, J lost 1 base, and 15 bases lay in between. Germline V CDR1 and CDR2: LGHNA, YNFKEQ. The length of the CDR3 is 16 residues. Written as DNA, the CDR3 is TGTGCCAGCAGCCAACTGGGGGGAGAGCGGTCCTACGAGCAGTACTTC. Translated: CASSQLGGERSYEQYF.

V gene TRBV9 combines with J gene TRBJ2-7; TRBD1 matches at 10 bases. The CDR3 consists of 15 residues. The germline CDR1 and CDR2 sequences are SGDLS and YYNGEE. The J segment lost 1 base and the V segment lost 0 bases, leaving 1 base of the junction unmatched. The CDR3 sequence is CASSVGGQGSYEQYF. Written as DNA, the CDR3 is TGTGCCAGCAGCGTAGGGGGACAGGGGTCCTACGAGCAGTACTTC.

The chain couples TRBV9 to TRBJ1-6; 7 nucleotides line up with TRBD1. The V segment lost 0 bases and the J segment 9 bases; nucleotides outside the gene matches: 3. Germline V CDR1 and CDR2: SGDLS, YYNGEE. The CDR3 has 14 amino acids. The CDR3 sequence is CASSVAGQASPLHF. The CDR3 bases are TGTGCCAGCAGCGTAGCCGGACAGGCTTCACCCCTCCACTTT.

The gene calls are TRBV6-5 and TRBJ2-5; D is perhaps TRBD2 (5 bases). This CDR3 comprises 13 residues. Per germline, CDR1 MNHEY and CDR2 SVGAGI. The V and J ends lost 6 bases and 1 base respectively, with 9 bases between them. For the CDR3, the DNA is TGTGCCAGCAGCCGGGAATCCCAAGAGACCCAGTACTTC. It encodes CASSRESQETQYF.

This clone came up a few times. The genes are TRBV27 and TRBJ2-7, with 7 bases identical to TRBD2. The CDR3 is made up of 15 amino acids. V gave up 8 bases and J gave up 0 bases; unmatched junction bases: 10. Germline V gene data show CDR1 as MNHEY and CDR2 as SMNVEV (reference sequence). The CDR3 DNA sequence: TGTGCCAGCCGTATTTCCGGGACTAACTCCTACGAGCAGTACTTC. Its translation is CASRISGTNSYEQYF.

The chain uses TRBV7-8 and TRBJ2-7, with 12 bases lining up with TRBD1. V dropped 0 bases and J dropped 8; count of bases not matched to a gene: 11. The CDR3 loop spans 17 amino acids. Germline CDR1 is SGHVS and CDR2 is FQNEAQ. The CDR3 is CASSLAMSGTGGAKQYF. For the CDR3, the DNA is TGTGCCAGCAGCTTAGCAATGTCAGGGACAGGGGGCGCAAAGCAGTACTTC. The full variable domain, its missing parts supplied by reference TRBV7-8 and TRBJ2-7, is GAGVSQSPRYKVAKRGQDVALRCDPISGHVSLFWYQQALGQGPEFLTYFQNEAQLDKSGLPSDRFFAERPEGSVSTLKIQRTQQEDSAVYLCASSLAMSGTGGAKQYFGPGTRLTVT.

This chain connects TRBV5-6 to TRBJ2-1; 7 nucleotides match TRBD2. Germline V gene data show CDR1 as SGHDT and CDR2 as YYEEEE. The CDR3 has 16 amino acids. The ends lost 6 bases at V and 6 bases at J; junction bases unmatched: 15. CDR3 sequence reads: CASIRRGIGRSNEQFF. The CDR3 region has the DNA TGTGCCAGCATCCGGCGGGGGATCGGCCGTTCCAATGAGCAGTTCTTC.

The chain couples TRBV28 to TRBJ1-5, with a tentative D call TRBD1 (6 bases). V was trimmed by 7 bases and J by 5 bases, leaving 15 bases between them. Germline CDR1 and CDR2: MDHEN and SYDVKM. The CDR3 has 14 amino acids. CDR3 in amino acids: CASTQGNRDQPQHF. The CDR3 DNA follows: TGTGCCAGCACCCAGGGGAACAGGGATCAGCCCCAGCATTTT.

The gene calls are TRBV6-1 and TRBJ2-3; tentative D call: TRBD1 (5 bases). CDR1 is MNHNS and CDR2 is SASEGT in the germline V gene. The CDR3 runs 15 residues. Trimming took 0 bases from V and 8 from J, leaving 15 bases between them. CDR3 sequence: CASSEAQGKAFTQYF. The CDR3 DNA is TGTGCCAGCAGTGAAGCGCAGGGAAAAGCCTTTACGCAGTATTTT.

V is TRBV4-1 and J is TRBJ2-7; 7 nucleotides align to TRBD1. After removal of 1 base from V and 2 bases from J, the junction contained 2 bases not matched to a gene. This CDR3 region has 14 residues. Germline lookup yields CDR1 MGHRA and CDR2 YSYEKL. The CDR3 sequence is CASSQGQGTYEQYF. CDR3 DNA sequence: TGCGCCAGCAGCCAAGGACAGGGAACCTACGAGCAGTACTTC.

The rearrangement uses TRBV11-2 and TRBJ2-2; D gene ambiguous. Trimming took 5 bases from V and 3 from J, leaving 10 bases between them. Germline loops: CDR1 SGHAT, CDR2 FQNNGV. This CDR3 is built from 14 residues. The CDR3 sequence: CASSDAGDTGELFF. The CDR3 DNA is TGTGCCAGCAGCGACGCTGGGGACACCGGGGAGCTGTTTTTT.

The genes are TRBV5-5 and TRBJ1-2; D remains ambiguous. V shed 2 bases and J shed 2 bases, with 4 bases lying between them. The CDR3 contains 12 residues. In germline, CDR1 is SGHKS, CDR2 YYEKEE (reference sequence). CDR3 DNA sequence: TGTGCCAGCAGCTTCCAGAACTATGGCTACACCTTC. As protein: CASSFQNYGYTF.

The chain has TRBV6-1 and TRBJ1-2, with D uncertain. The ends were cut back, 6 bases at V and 4 bases at J, with 12 bases in the middle. There are 13 residues in the CDR3. Germline CDR1 and CDR2: MNHNS and SASEGT. The CDR3 is CASSLGLSYGYTF. Here the CDR3 DNA reads TGTGCCAGCAGCCTCGGGTTAAGCTATGGCTACACCTTC.

The chain couples TRBV7-8 to TRBJ1-5; D not resolved. This CDR3 spans 14 amino acids. The germline CDR1 and CDR2 sequences are SGHVS and FQNEAQ. V dropped 1 base and J dropped 7 bases, with 11 bases sitting between them. The CDR3 nucleotides are TGTGCCAGCAGCTTAGTTATGGGTCAGCAGCCCCAGCATTTT. It specifies CASSLVMGQQPQHF.

The chain combines TRBV2 with TRBJ2-2; a possible D gene is TRBD1 (6 bases). The CDR3 is 20 residues long. Germline loops: CDR1 SNHLY, CDR2 FYNNEI. Trimming stripped 7 bases from V and 5 bases from J, with 32 bases between. As DNA, the CDR3 is TGTGCCAGCATTAGGCGCCTCGGGACACGGAATACTGAAGGGACCGGGGAGCTGTTTTTT. Its translation: CASIRRLGTRNTEGTGELFF. The whole variable domain, filled in from reference TRBV2 and TRBJ2-2, reads EPEVTQTPSHQVTQMGQEVILRCVPISNHLYFYWYRQILGQKVEFLVSFYNNEISEKSEIFDDQFSVERPDGSNFTLKIRSTKLEDSAMYFCASIRRLGTRNTEGTGELFFGEGSRLTVL.

V and J are TRBV7-9 and TRBJ2-1; a weak D match, TRBD2 (6 bases). The ends were cut back, 1 base at V and 7 bases at J, with 11 bases in the middle. This CDR3 is 14 amino acids long. From germline, CDR1 is SEHNR and CDR2 FQNEAQ (reference sequence). This chain's CDR3 is CASSLGLAGNEQFF. The CDR3 DNA follows: TGTGCCAGCAGCTTAGGGCTCGCGGGGAATGAGCAGTTCTTC.

The V call is TRBV7-9, the J call TRBJ2-3; 15 nucleotides match TRBD2. Germline CDR1 and CDR2: SEHNR and FQNEAQ (reference sequence). V gave up 3 bases and J gave up 0 bases; unmatched junction bases: 7. The CDR3 is 19 residues long. Written as DNA, the CDR3 is TGTGCCAGCAGCTTTCCCGGGACTAGCGGGGGGTCTAGCACAGATACGCAGTATTTT. Amino acid sequence: CASSFPGTSGGSSTDTQYF.

The chain recombines TRBV6-6 with TRBJ2-1, with 7 bases fitting TRBD2. The CDR3 has 13 residues. The V segment lost 2 bases and the J segment 7 bases; nucleotides outside the gene matches: 2. The germline gives CDR1 MNHNY, CDR2 SVGAGI (reference sequence). In nucleotides, the CDR3 is TGTGCCAGCAGTTACCGGGAGGAGAATGAGCAGTTCTTC. Its translation: CASSYREENEQFF.